The 17 T cell receptor beta chains below were found in one sample sequenced in a study of CD8 T cells in ankylosing spondylitis. TCRdb reprocessed the 5' RACE reads with MiXCR, giving one entry per CDR3 protein. Counted here are approximately 150,000 distinct CDR3 sequences, about a third occurring once; the ten biggest clones make up 4.5% to 6%. The sequenced material came from synovial fluid, either unsorted or a sorted T cell fraction (not recorded which). The receptors stem from a male donor with ankylosing spondylitis.

The rearrangement joins TRBV2 to TRBJ2-2, with D uncertain. Germline values: CDR1 SNHLY, CDR2 FYNNEI. CDR3 length: 14 residues. V was shortened by 2 bases and J by 9 bases, with 13 bases between the two germline ends. The CDR3 DNA reads as TGTGCCAGCAGTGAACGGAAAGCACTCCGGGAGCTGTTTTTT. It specifies CASSERKALRELFF. Full variable domain (outside the CDR3, taken from reference TRBV2 and TRBJ2-2): EPEVTQTPSHQVTQMGQEVILRCVPISNHLYFYWYRQILGQKVEFLVSFYNNEISEKSEIFDDQFSVERPDGSNFTLKIRSTKLEDSAMYFCASSERKALRELFFGEGSRLTVL.

This clonotype was picked up many times. The J gene is TRBJ1-6, the V gene TRBV7-9; 7 bases match TRBD1. Germline CDR1 reads SEHNR; CDR2 reads FQNEAQ (reference sequence). Trimming removed 5 bases from V and 8 bases from J; junction bases left unmatched: 9. The CDR3 consists of 15 residues. CDR3: CASSANRGTDSPLHF. CDR3 nucleotides: TGTGCCAGCAGCGCTAACAGGGGTACCGATTCACCCCTCCACTTT.

This clonotype was seen only a few times. J is TRBJ2-5 and V is TRBV6-1; tentative D call: TRBD2 (5 bases). V lost 6 bases and J lost 5, with 13 bases in between. Germline V CDR1 and CDR2: MNHNS, SASEGT. This CDR3 spans 13 amino acids. The CDR3 sequence: CASRTRFWETQYF. In DNA form, the CDR3 reads TGTGCCAGCAGAACTAGATTCTGGGAGACCCAGTACTTC.

This clonotype showed up just a few times. The genes are TRBV7-2 and TRBJ1-1; D might be TRBD1 (6 bases). Trimming removed 5 bases from V and 5 bases from J, with 15 bases in between. Per the germline V gene, CDR1 is SGHTA and CDR2 is FQGNSA. The CDR3 consists of 14 residues. CDR3 nucleotide sequence: TGTGCCAGCAGCCCAGGGGCGGGGTGGACTGAAGCTTTCTTT. It specifies CASSPGAGWTEAFF. Based on the CDR3 plus reference TRBV7-2 and TRBJ1-1, the full variable domain is GAGVSQSPSNKVTEKGKDVELRCDPISGHTALYWYRQSLGQGLEFLIYFQGNSAPDKSGLPSDRFSAERTGGSVSTLTIQRTQQEDSAVYLCASSPGAGWTEAFFGQGTRLTVV.

V gene TRBV6-1 combines with J gene TRBJ2-7; TRBD1 agrees at 11 bases. V was pared by 3 bases and J by 2 bases, with 3 bases of the junction left unmatched. CDR3 length equals 15 residues. The V gene's germline CDR1 is MNHNS and CDR2 SASEGT. CDR3 amino acids: CASSEGTGGAYEQYF. As DNA, the CDR3 is TGTGCCAGCAGTGAGGGGACAGGGGGTGCCTACGAGCAGTACTTC.

This chain uses TRBV20-1 with TRBJ1-4; D call uncertain. Looked up from germline, CDR1 is DFQATT and CDR2 is SNEGSKA (reference sequence). This CDR3 is built from 12 residues. The V end was cut by 2 bases, the J end by 8 bases, with 9 bases between. Written as DNA, the CDR3 is TGCAGTGCTAGACCGGGAGGCGAAAAACTGTTTTTT. It codes for CSARPGGEKLFF.

This clonotype has a handful of counts. This rearrangement joins TRBV28 to TRBJ2-2; D might be TRBD2 (6 bases). Germline lookup yields CDR1 MDHEN and CDR2 SYDVKM. Trimming took 5 bases from V and 7 from J, leaving 17 bases between them. The CDR3 totals 15 residues. The CDR3 DNA reads as TGTGCCAGCAGTCCGGCGGGACTGCCCATCGGGGAGCTGTTTTTT. As protein: CASSPAGLPIGELFF. Drawing the rest from reference TRBV28 and TRBJ2-2, the complete variable domain is DVKVTQSSRYLVKRTGEKVFLECVQDMDHENMFWYRQDPGLGLRLIYFSYDVKMKEKGDIPEGYSVSREKKERFSLILESASTNQTSMYLCASSPAGLPIGELFFGEGSRLTVL.

This clonotype was seen ten or more times. This chain connects TRBV11-2 to TRBJ1-2, with D hard to call. Trimming took off 0 bases at V and 11 bases at J, with 13 bases between the two ends. Germline V CDR1 and CDR2: SGHAT, FQNNGV. The CDR3 is 13 amino acids. The CDR3 nucleotides are TGTGCCAGCAGCTTAGAGGGTGGCCCGAGGTACACCTTC. It is translated as CASSLEGGPRYTF.

The CDR3 DNA reads as TGTGCCAGCAGCACTCAGGGTTTTGAAAAACTGTTTTTT. Translation gives CASSTQGFEKLFF. This rearrangement joins TRBV5-4 to TRBJ1-4; TRBD1 is a possible D gene (5 bases). Germline CDR1 SGHNT, CDR2 YYREEE (reference sequence). Trimming took 4 bases from V and 7 from J, leaving 11 bases between them. CDR3 length: 13 amino acids.

The CDR3 loop reads CASSYNPGRQYF. The CDR3 DNA sequence: TGTGCCAGCAGTTACAACCCCGGACGGCAGTACTTC. This chain links TRBV6-2 or TRBV6-3 with TRBJ2-7; no definite D call. Germline CDR1 is MNHEY and CDR2 is SVGEGT. V gave up 2 bases and J gave up 9 bases, with 11 bases separating them. This CDR3 has 12 amino acids.

By proportion, this clonotype is medium-sized. The J gene is TRBJ2-2, the V gene TRBV6-5, with D unclear. The CDR3 runs 14 residues. V lost 4 bases to trimming and J lost 4 bases, with 10 bases between them. CDR1 MNHEY and CDR2 SVGAGI come from the germline V gene. The DNA for the CDR3 is TGTGCCAGCAGTTGGAAGGGTACCACCGGGGAGCTGTTTTTT. This sequence encodes CASSWKGTTGELFF.

The CDR3 nucleotides are TGCGCCAGCAGCTTGCTCGCAGGGACCGGTTACGAGCAGTACTTC. Protein product: CASSLLAGTGYEQYF. The chain is built from TRBV5-1 and TRBJ2-7; TRBD1 or TRBD2 may be the D gene (5 bases each). Germline CDR1 and CDR2: SGHRS and YFSETQ. CDR3 length equals 15 residues. Trimming removed 1 base at V and 4 bases at J, with 15 bases between.

This clonotype came up a few times. The rearrangement links TRBV15 to TRBJ2-2; weak D call: TRBD1 (6 bases). The V and J ends lost 0 bases and 6 bases respectively, with 8 bases between them. Germline lookup yields CDR1 LNHNV and CDR2 YYDKDF (reference sequence). The CDR3 is made up of 14 amino acids. CDR3 in DNA: TGTGCCACCAGCAGAGACAGGGGCCCCGGGGAGCTGTTTTTT. Its translation is CATSRDRGPGELFF.

The chain combines TRBV12-3 or TRBV12-4 with TRBJ1-4; D is ambiguous. CDR3 length: 14 amino acids. Trimming cost V 10 bases and J 0 bases, with 12 bases left between them. The chain's CDR3 is CATRRRATNEKLFF. CDR3 DNA sequence: TGTGCCACCCGCCGGCGTGCAACTAATGAAAAACTGTTTTTT.

The chain recombines TRBV7-9 with TRBJ2-2, with D maybe TRBD2 (5 bases). The germline CDR1 and CDR2 sequences are SEHNR and FQNEAQ (reference sequence). The CDR3 extends over 14 amino acids. V was pared by 1 base and J by 2 bases, with 5 bases between. The CDR3 spells CASSLGTNTGELFF. DNA of the CDR3: TGTGCCAGCAGCTTAGGGACTAACACCGGGGAGCTGTTTTTT. The whole variable domain, filled in from reference TRBV7-9 and TRBJ2-2, reads DTGVSQNPRHKITKRGQNVTFRCDPISEHNRLYWYRQTLGQGPEFLTYFQNEAQLEKSRLLSDRFSAERPKGSFSTLEIQRTEQGDSAMYLCASSLGTNTGELFFGEGSRLTVL.

In this sample, this clonotype turned up once. In nucleotides, the CDR3 is TGTGCCAGCAGCTTAGAGGGGAGGGAGAACACTGAAGCTTTCTTT. Protein sequence: CASSLEGRENTEAFF. The rearrangement uses TRBV7-2 and TRBJ1-1, with D possibly being TRBD1 (5 bases). With 1 base removed from V and 1 base from J, the gap between germline ends came to 10 bases. CDR1 and CDR2 from the germline V gene are SGHTA and FQGNSA. This CDR3 comprises 15 residues.

This clonotype is a singleton in its sample. The chain links TRBV20-1 to TRBJ2-7; a weak D match, TRBD2 (6 bases). Trimming cost V 6 bases and J 3 bases, with 15 bases left between them. Germline V gene data show CDR1 as DFQATT and CDR2 as SNEGSKA (reference sequence). This CDR3 contains 13 residues. CDR3 sequence reads: CSARDWPFYEQYF. The CDR3 region has the DNA TGCAGTGCGCGGGACTGGCCATTCTACGAGCAGTACTTC.